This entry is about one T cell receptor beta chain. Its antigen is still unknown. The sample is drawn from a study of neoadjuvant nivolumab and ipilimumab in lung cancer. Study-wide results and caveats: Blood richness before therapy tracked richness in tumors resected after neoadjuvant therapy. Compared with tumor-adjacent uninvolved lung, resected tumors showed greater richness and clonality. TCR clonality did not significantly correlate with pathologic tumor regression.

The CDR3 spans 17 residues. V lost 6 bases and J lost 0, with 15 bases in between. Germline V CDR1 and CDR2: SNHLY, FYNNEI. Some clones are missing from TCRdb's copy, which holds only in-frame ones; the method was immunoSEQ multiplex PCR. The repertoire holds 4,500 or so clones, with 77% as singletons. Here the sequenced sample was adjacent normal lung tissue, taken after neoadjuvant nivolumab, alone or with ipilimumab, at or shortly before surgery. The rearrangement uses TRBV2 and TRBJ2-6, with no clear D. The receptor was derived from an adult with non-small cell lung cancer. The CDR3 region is CASSAESYSSGANVLTF. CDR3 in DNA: TGTGCCAGCAGCGCAGAGAGTTACAGCTCTGGGGCCAACGTCCTGACTTTC.